Here is one TCR beta chain with its context. The data are from a study of blood T cell repertoires in COVID-19. Study-level background: COVID-19 samples from acute and convalescent phases originated in the United States, Italy and Spain. The analysed material was cDNA or gDNA that came from T cells, B-cell-depleted T cells, or PBMCs.

Original methodology: Amplifying reference gene primers gave estimates of nucleated cell counts. Clones were read by immunoSEQ multiplex PCR, and TCRdb kept only the in-frame ones, dropping some. V and J calls and clone size follow that table, whereas D and trimming were derived from the DNA. The sample lists about 180,000 clones, about 90% occurring once. The CDR3 covers 15 residues. With 3 bases clipped from V and 6 bases from J, the junction kept 4 bases outside the gene matches. Looked up from germline, CDR1 is KGHSH and CDR2 is LQKENI. This sequence originates from a man in his sixties or seventies with active or convalescent COVID-19. The rearrangement links TRBV18 to TRBJ2-1, with TRBD1 identical over 11 bases. Material for sequencing was peripheral blood. The CDR3 region is CASSPSGTGGNEQFF. CDR3 nucleotides: TGTGCCAGCTCACCCTCCGGGACAGGGGGCAATGAGCAGTTCTTC. Drawing the rest from reference TRBV18 and TRBJ2-1, the complete variable domain is NAGVMQNPRHLVRRRGQEARLRCSPMKGHSHVYWYRQLPEEGLKFMVYLQKENIIDESGMPKERFSAEFPKEGPSILRIQQVVRGDSAAYFCASSPSGTGGNEQFFGPGTRLTVL.